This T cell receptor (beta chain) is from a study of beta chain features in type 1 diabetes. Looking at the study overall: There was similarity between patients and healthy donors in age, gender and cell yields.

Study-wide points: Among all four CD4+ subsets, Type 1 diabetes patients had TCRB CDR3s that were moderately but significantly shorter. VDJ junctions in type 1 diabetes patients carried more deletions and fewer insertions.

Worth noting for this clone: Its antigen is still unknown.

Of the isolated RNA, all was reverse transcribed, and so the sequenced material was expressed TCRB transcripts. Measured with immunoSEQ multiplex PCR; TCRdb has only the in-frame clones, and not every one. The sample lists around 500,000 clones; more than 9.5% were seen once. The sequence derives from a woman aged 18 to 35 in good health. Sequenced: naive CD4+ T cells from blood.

CDR3 sequence (DNA): TGCAGCGTTGTTGGCAGATATAGGGGAAAGGGCACAGATACGCAGTATTTT. It translates to CSVVGRYRGKGTDTQYF. This chain uses TRBV29-1 with TRBJ2-3, with D perhaps TRBD1 (5 bases). This CDR3 has 17 amino acids. Per the germline V gene, CDR1 is SQVTM and CDR2 is ANQGSEA. V was cut by 4 bases and J by 1 base, with 21 bases left in between.